The next 20 T cell receptor beta chains were all read from a single sample in a study of blood T cell repertoires in COVID-19. Profiled with immunoSEQ multiplex PCR; TCRdb holds only in-frame clones, not every one. The sample records some 250,000 clones, roughly 86% being singletons. Sequencing used peripheral blood. The receptors come from a woman aged 30 to 39 who had recovered from COVID-19.

This clone showed up just a few times. This chain joins TRBV15 and TRBJ2-1; D possibly corresponds to TRBD2 (5 bases). Trimming took 3 bases from V and 6 from J, leaving 18 bases between them. The CDR3 is 16 amino acids. Germline V lookup: CDR1 LNHNV, CDR2 YYDKDF (reference sequence). CDR3 sequence reads: CATSSYLSEDRNEQFF. The CDR3 nucleotides are TGTGCCACCAGCAGCTACCTTAGCGAGGACCGCAATGAGCAGTTCTTC.

The V gene is TRBV6-5, the J gene TRBJ1-6, with D perhaps TRBD1 (6 bases). The CDR3 has 13 residues. Germline lookup yields CDR1 MNHEY and CDR2 SVGAGI. V gave up 8 bases and J gave up 9 bases, with 14 bases separating them. The CDR3: CASLRDTLSPLHF. The CDR3 DNA reads as TGTGCCAGCTTAAGGGACACCCTTTCACCCCTCCACTTT.

The chain carries TRBV7-9 and TRBJ2-1, with 7 positions matching TRBD1. The germline V gene has CDR1 SEHNR and CDR2 FQNEAQ (reference sequence). V trimming: 5 bases; J trimming: 9 bases; junction bases outside the gene matches: 13. This CDR3 is 15 amino acids long. CDR3 DNA sequence: TGTGCCAGCAGCGTAATGAGGGGGCAAGTTGGTGAGCAGTTCTTC. It is translated as CASSVMRGQVGEQFF.

The gene calls are TRBV7-9 and TRBJ1-2; TRBD1 is a possible D gene (5 bases). Germline assignment: CDR1 SEHNR and CDR2 FQNEAQ (reference sequence). The CDR3 extends over 14 amino acids. V gave up 5 bases and J gave up 8 bases, with 18 bases separating them. DNA of the CDR3: TGTGCCAGCAGCCCTCGGACACCCGCGGAGGGCTACACCTTC. Its translation is CASSPRTPAEGYTF.

The chain uses TRBV9 and TRBJ1-2; 8 bases map to TRBD1. CDR1 and CDR2 from the germline V gene are SGDLS and YYNGEE. The CDR3 loop spans 15 amino acids. V lost 3 bases, J lost 4 bases, and 8 bases stayed unmatched. In DNA form, the CDR3 reads TGTGCCAGCAGCGGGGGGACAGGACGCTTCTATGGCTACACCTTC. This gives the protein CASSGGTGRFYGYTF.

This chain links TRBV14 with TRBJ2-6; D is ambiguous. The CDR3 extends over 12 amino acids. The V and J ends lost 0 bases and 12 bases respectively, with 6 bases between them. Germline assignment: CDR1 SGHDN and CDR2 FVKESK. CDR3 in DNA: TGTGCCAGCAGCCAAGATCTGTTCGTCCTGACTTTC. This translates into CASSQDLFVLTF. The variable domain in full, completed from reference TRBV14 and TRBJ2-6, reads EAGVTQFPSHSVIEKGQTVTLRCDPISGHDNLYWYRRVMGKEIKFLLHFVKESKQDESGMPNNRFLAERTGGTYSTLKVQPAELEDSGVYFCASSQDLFVLTFGAGSRLTVL.

V and J are TRBV19 and TRBJ2-2; TRBD1 aligns across 8 bases. V lost 4 bases and J lost 4; bases outside the gene matches: 8. CDR1 is LNHDA, CDR2 SQIVND, per germline (reference sequence). There are 16 residues in the CDR3. The DNA for the CDR3 is TGTGCCAGTAGTACGACAGGGGTCCTAGGCACCGGGGAGCTGTTTTTT. It specifies CASSTTGVLGTGELFF. The whole variable domain, filled in from reference TRBV19 and TRBJ2-2, reads DGGITQSPKYLFRKEGQNVTLSCEQNLNHDAMYWYRQDPGQGLRLIYYSQIVNDFQKGDIAEGYSVSREKKESFPLTVTSAQKNPTAFYLCASSTTGVLGTGELFFGEGSRLTVL.

In its sample, this clone was seen once. The chain couples TRBV25-1 to TRBJ2-5; possibly TRBD1 for D (5 bases). V was shortened by 4 bases and J by 3 bases, with 6 bases between the two germline ends. Germline V CDR1 and CDR2: MGHDK, SYGVNS. This CDR3 is built from 12 residues. The CDR3 bases are TGTGCCAGCAGTGGGGGCGAAGAGACCCAGTACTTC. Encoded protein: CASSGGEETQYF.

This clone was detected only a few times. The V gene is TRBV7-2, the J gene TRBJ2-5, with TRBD2 matching over 10 bases. This CDR3 region has 14 residues. The V segment lost 5 bases and the J segment 7 bases; nucleotides outside the gene matches: 7. CDR1 and CDR2 (germline): SGHTA, FQGNSA. CDR3 amino acids: CASSTERGGVTQYF. CDR3 DNA sequence: TGTGCCAGCAGCACGGAGCGGGGGGGCGTGACCCAGTACTTC.

V usage is TRBV5-1 and J usage is TRBJ1-3; 7 bases agree with TRBD1. The germline gives CDR1 SGHRS, CDR2 YFSETQ. J gave up 2 bases and V 2 bases, and 7 bases lay outside the gene matches. The CDR3 loop spans 16 amino acids. CDR3 DNA: TGCGCCAGCAGCTTATATGCGGGGACAGCTGGAAACACCATATATTTT. Protein: CASSLYAGTAGNTIYF. Full variable domain (outside the CDR3, taken from reference TRBV5-1 and TRBJ1-3): KAGVTQTPRYLIKTRGQQVTLSCSPISGHRSVSWYQQTPGQGLQFLFEYFSETQRNKGNFPGRFSGRQFSNSRSEMNVSTLELGDSALYLCASSLYAGTAGNTIYFGEGSWLTVV.

As to this clone: This same CDR3 is encoded by further DNA sequences in the sample. V and J are TRBV2 and TRBJ2-7; D gene uncertain. Trimming took off 8 bases at V and 4 bases at J, with 9 bases between the two ends. CDR3 length: 11 amino acids. In germline, CDR1 is SNHLY, CDR2 FYNNEI. The CDR3 bases are TGTGCCAGCTCCCCCAATTACGAGCAGTACTTC. Protein: CASSPNYEQYF.

The chain has TRBV3-1 (or the pseudogene TRBV3-2) and TRBJ2-7; weak D call: TRBD2 (7 bases). Germline V gene sequence: CDR1 LGHDT, CDR2 YNNKEL (reference sequence). The length of the CDR3 is 15 residues. The V gene lost 0 bases and the J gene lost 6 bases, with 15 bases spanning the gap. DNA of the CDR3: TGTGCCAGCAGCCAAGATCGGTTGCGGGGGCGCGAGCAGTACTTC. This codes for CASSQDRLRGREQYF.

CDR3 sequence: CASSPRGAGGTASTDTQYF. In nucleotides, the CDR3 is TGTGCCAGCAGCCCCCGTGGGGCCGGGGGTACCGCTAGCACAGATACGCAGTATTTT. The rearrangement links TRBV7-9 to TRBJ2-3; maybe TRBD2 (6 bases). Germline lookup yields CDR1 SEHNR and CDR2 FQNEAQ (reference sequence). Trimming left V 5 bases short and J 0 bases short, with 24 bases between. The length of the CDR3 is 19 residues.

The chain combines TRBV2 with TRBJ2-5; 13 nucleotides align to TRBD2. CDR3 length: 16 residues. Trimming removed 4 bases from V and 5 bases from J; junction bases left unmatched: 7. Germline-derived CDR1 and CDR2 are SNHLY and FYNNEI. In DNA form, the CDR3 reads TGTGCCAGCAGTGCCACTAGCGGGGGGGCCGGGGAGACCCAGTACTTC. Translated, it gives CASSATSGGAGETQYF. The full variable domain, in which reference TRBV2 and TRBJ2-5 provide the parts outside the CDR3, is EPEVTQTPSHQVTQMGQEVILRCVPISNHLYFYWYRQILGQKVEFLVSFYNNEISEKSEIFDDQFSVERPDGSNFTLKIRSTKLEDSAMYFCASSATSGGAGETQYFGPGTRLLVL.

This chain joins TRBV27 and TRBJ2-5, with D tentatively TRBD1 (6 bases). Germline CDR1 reads MNHEY; CDR2 reads SMNVEV (reference sequence). Trimming stripped 6 bases from V and 4 bases from J, with 21 bases between. The CDR3 loop spans 16 amino acids. This CDR3 is CASSSTTTGWIETQYF. The CDR3 nucleotides read TGTGCCAGCAGCTCTACTACGACAGGTTGGATAGAGACCCAGTACTTC.

This chain joins TRBV11-2 and TRBJ2-5; 7 positions match TRBD2. Germline lookup yields CDR1 SGHAT and CDR2 FQNNGV. V shed 8 bases and J 1 base; nucleotides not matched to a gene: 4. The CDR3 loop spans 13 amino acids. CDR3 sequence (DNA): TGTGCCAGCGGGGGGGAACCCCAAGAGACCCAGTACTTC. Amino acid sequence: CASGGEPQETQYF.

About this clone: One end of the junction does not line up with germline, which may come from a read error. Other DNA sequences in this sample translate to the same CDR3. The chain carries TRBV2 and TRBJ1-2, with TRBD1 as a possible D gene (5 bases). Germline loops: CDR1 SNHLY, CDR2 FYNNEI. The CDR3 extends over 13 amino acids. The CDR3 coding sequence is TGTGCCAGCAGCGAAGACAGTCCCTATGGCTACACCTTC. Amino acid sequence: CASSEDSPYGYTF. Full variable domain (rest looked up from reference TRBV2 and TRBJ1-2): EPEVTQTPSHQVTQMGQEVILRCVPISNHLYFYWYRQILGQKVEFLVSFYNNEISEKSEIFDDQFSVERPDGSNFTLKIRSTKLEDSAMYFCASSEDSPYGYTFGSGTRLTVV.

The chain combines TRBV7-2 with TRBJ1-6; TRBD1 matches 11 bases. The CDR3 is 17 residues long. J lost 7 bases, V lost 1 base, and 6 bases had no gene match. Germline lookup yields CDR1 SGHTA and CDR2 FQGNSA. Here the CDR3 reads CASSLGTGGAWNSPLHF. As DNA, the CDR3 is TGTGCCAGCAGCTTAGGGACAGGGGGCGCGTGGAATTCACCCCTCCACTTT.

CDR3 sequence reads: CASTLMGQANYNEQFF. CDR3 in DNA: TGTGCCAGCACCCTCATGGGACAAGCCAATTACAATGAGCAGTTCTTC. The genes are TRBV5-5 and TRBJ2-1; perhaps TRBD1 as D (6 bases). This CDR3 comprises 16 residues. V was trimmed by 6 bases and J by 4 bases, leaving 20 bases between them. Germline V gene sequence: CDR1 SGHKS, CDR2 YYEKEE (reference sequence). Full variable domain (remainder filled in from reference TRBV5-5 and TRBJ2-1): DAGVTQSPTHLIKTRGQQVTLRCSPISGHKSVSWYQQVLGQGPQFIFQYYEKEERGRGNFPDRFSARQFPNYSSELNVNALLLGDSALYLCASTLMGQANYNEQFFGPGTRLTVL.

The rearrangement links TRBV6-6 to TRBJ2-7; 8 bases are shared with TRBD2. CDR1 is MNHNY and CDR2 is SVGAGI in the germline V gene (reference sequence). V trimming: 5 bases; J trimming: 3 bases; junction bases outside the gene matches: 9. The CDR3 is 15 residues long. CDR3 sequence: CASSPRRGGYYEQYF. The CDR3 DNA reads TGTGCCAGCAGTCCTCGTCGGGGGGGCTACTACGAGCAGTACTTC.